This is a list of T cell receptor beta chains from one sample in a study of blood T cell repertoires in COVID-19. Clones were read by immunoSEQ multiplex PCR, and TCRdb kept only the in-frame ones, dropping some. The sample holds under 80,000 clones, more than 80% seen once. The material sequenced was peripheral blood. The origin of the receptors is a woman older than 75 with active COVID-19. Each CDR3 is given with its conserved first and last residue. A D gene is named only where the DNA matches it firmly. Clone sizes are given selectively: once, few, many, or a class where the clone is expanded.

clone_size,j_call,d_call,v_call,cdr3_nt,cdr3_aa
.,TRBJ2-7,TRBD2,TRBV28,TGTGCCAGTTGGGGGATGTTAGCTAGCGGGAGTGGAGTCTACGAGCAGTACTTC,CASWGMLASGSGVYEQYF
few,TRBJ1-2,TRBD1,TRBV28,TGTGCCAGCAGTTTATCCCGCCCCCGACAGGGAAGCTATGGCTACACCTTC,CASSLSRPRQGSYGYTF
.,TRBJ2-5,.,TRBV27,TGTGCCAGCAGTACCAGGGGAAGGGAGACCCAGTACTTC,CASSTRGRETQYF
once,TRBJ2-3,TRBD2,TRBV11-2,TGTGCCAGCTCTCGAGGCGGGAGGGATTCAGATACGCAGTATTTT,CASSRGGRDSDTQYF
.,TRBJ2-3,.,TRBV2,TGTGCCAGCACGGGTTTGCAGTCTAGCACAGATACGCAGTATTTT,CASTGLQSSTDTQYF
once,TRBJ2-1,.,TRBV11-2,TGTGCCAGCAGCAAAGCAAGGGACTTGATGGAGGTCGGGCAGTTCTTC,CASSKARDLMEVGQFF
.,TRBJ2-2,.,TRBV5-1,TGCGCCAGCAACCCTCGTAGGGGGGGGCAAACCGGGGAGCTGTTTTTT,CASNPRRGGQTGELFF
once,TRBJ2-5,.,TRBV12-1,TGTGCCAGCAGCTTTGCTGAGGCAGGGGGCGCTGGGGAGACCCAGTACTTC,CASSFAEAGGAGETQYF
.,TRBJ2-5,TRBD2,TRBV7-3,TGTGCCAGCAGCTCCCCCTCTCCGGGGGGGCAAGAGACCCAGTACTTC,CASSSPSPGGQETQYF
.,TRBJ1-1,.,TRBV29-1,TGCAGCGTTGATGCAGGGTATGGTGAAGCTTTCTTT,CSVDAGYGEAFF
.,TRBJ1-2,.,TRBV25-1,TGTGCCAGCAGTGAAGCAGGGGGCTACACCTTC,CASSEAGGYTF
.,TRBJ2-2,.,TRBV5-1,TGCGCCAGCACCCCCGGGTTTCTAAACACCGGGGAGCTGTTTTTT,CASTPGFLNTGELFF
.,TRBJ2-5,TRBD2,TRBV12-3/TRBV12-4,TGTGCCAGCACCGTCCTAGCGGAAGAGACCCAGTACTTC,CASTVLAEETQYF
.,TRBJ1-2,.,TRBV28,TGTGCCAGCACAAAACCGGGGGGGGGCTATGGCTACACCTTC,CASTKPGGGYGYTF
.,TRBJ2-6,TRBD1,TRBV7-8,TGTGCCAGCAGCTTGACAGGGGGGACTGGGGCCAACGTCCTGACTTTC,CASSLTGGTGANVLTF
.,TRBJ1-6,.,TRBV6-4,TGTGCCAGCAGTGAAGGAGGGTTTTCACCCCTCCACTTT,CASSEGGFSPLHF
once,TRBJ2-7,.,TRBV5-6,TGTGCCAGCAGCTTTTGGGGGACGCGGGGAAACGAGCAGTACTTC,CASSFWGTRGNEQYF
once,TRBJ2-7,.,TRBV19,TGTGCCAGTAGTAGGGACTCGAGCTCCTACGAGCAGTACTTC,CASSRDSSSYEQYF
.,TRBJ2-7,.,TRBV6-5,TGTGCCAGCCAGGGGACCTTCTACGAGCAGTACTTC,CASQGTFYEQYF
.,TRBJ2-3,TRBD2,TRBV11-2,TGTGCCAGCAGCTTAATAGCGGGGTTGGTCACAGATACGCAGTATTTT,CASSLIAGLVTDTQYF
.,TRBJ1-1,.,TRBV3-1/TRBV3-2,TGTGCCACCTCAAGGGCGGGGAACACTGAAGCTTTCTTT,CATSRAGNTEAFF
once,TRBJ1-6,.,TRBV4-2,TGTGCCAGCAGCCAATCACAAGATAATTCACCCCTCCACTTT,CASSQSQDNSPLHF
.,TRBJ1-3,.,TRBV9,TGTGCCAGCAGCGTAGGGGCCGGCAGCCTCTCTGGAAACACCATATATTTT,CASSVGAGSLSGNTIYF
.,TRBJ2-3,.,TRBV27,TGTGCCAGCAGTTTATCGAAGCCCCAAGTCGTTACGCAGTATTTT,CASSLSKPQVVTQYF
.,TRBJ2-7,TRBD2,TRBV28,TGTGCCAGCAGTTTTGTCCCTAGCGGGAGGGATCACTACGAGCAGTACTTC,CASSFVPSGRDHYEQYF
.,TRBJ2-1,.,TRBV7-2,TGTGCCAGCAGCGACTCGATGAACAATGAGCAGTTCTTC,CASSDSMNNEQFF
.,TRBJ2-5,TRBD2,TRBV6-6,TGTGCCAGCACCCCGCACGGGGGGCAAGAGACCCAGTACTTC,CASTPHGGQETQYF
.,TRBJ2-3,.,TRBV28,TGTGCCAGCAGTTCCCCCATCAGGATCAGCACAGATACGCAGTATTTT,CASSSPIRISTDTQYF
.,TRBJ2-1,TRBD1,TRBV6-5,TGTGCCAGCAGTTCCTCCGGGACAGGGTCCTACAATGAGCAGTTCTTC,CASSSSGTGSYNEQFF
.,TRBJ1-3,.,TRBV20-1,TGCAGTGCTAGTTCAGGCTCTGGAAACACCATATATTTT,CSASSGSGNTIYF
once,TRBJ2-1,TRBD2,TRBV7-2,TGTGCCAGCAGCTCCTCTCTTGTACTAGCGTTCTACAATGAGCAGTTCTTC,CASSSSLVLAFYNEQFF
.,TRBJ1-4,TRBD1,TRBV7-9,TGTGCCAGCAGCTTAGAGGGACAGGGTGGCGAAAAACTGTTTTTT,CASSLEGQGGEKLFF
once,TRBJ2-7,TRBD2,TRBV7-9,TGTGCCAGCAGCCCGATTGCGGGAGGGCCGACCGAGCAGTACTTC,CASSPIAGGPTEQYF
.,TRBJ1-2,.,TRBV5-4,TGTGCCAGCAGCTCCCAGACAGCTAACTATGGCTACACCTTC,CASSSQTANYGYTF
.,TRBJ1-5,.,TRBV18,TGTGCCAGCTCACCACTAGGGGAACAGCCCCAGCATTTT,CASSPLGEQPQHF
.,TRBJ2-1,TRBD1,TRBV4-1,TGCGCCAGCAGCCCACGGCAACTTCGGGACAGGGGGCAACCCTACAATGAGCAGTTCTTC,CASSPRQLRDRGQPYNEQFF
.,TRBJ2-1,.,TRBV7-2,TGTGCCAGCAGCCAGACGGGGGTTAGAGGGCAGTTCTTC,CASSQTGVRGQFF
.,TRBJ2-5,TRBD2,TRBV6-2/TRBV6-3,TGTGCCAGCAGTTACGGAGTGGTCGGGAGGGCAGTAGAGACCCAGTACTTC,CASSYGVVGRAVETQYF
.,TRBJ1-6,TRBD1,TRBV28,TGTGCCAGCAGTCCCGGGACAGGGCTTGGCCCACCCCTCCACTTT,CASSPGTGLGPPLHF
.,TRBJ1-2,TRBD1,TRBV28,TGTGCCAGCAGTTTCCAGGGGGTCTCTGGCTACACCTTC,CASSFQGVSGYTF
.,TRBJ2-7,TRBD2,TRBV4-2,TGTGCCAGCAGCCAGGATGGACTAGCGGGAGGCTTCTTTCGGGAGCAGTACTTC,CASSQDGLAGGFFREQYF
.,TRBJ1-2,TRBD1,TRBV7-9,TGTGCCAGCAGCTTAAACAGGGGGAACTATGGCTACACCTTC,CASSLNRGNYGYTF
.,TRBJ1-1,.,TRBV4-1,TGCGCCAGCAGCCAATCGCCACGACTCAGACAGGCTGGAGCTTTCTTT,CASSQSPRLRQAGAFF
.,TRBJ2-7,TRBD2,TRBV7-2,TGTGCCAGCAGCTTTGCTAGCGGGAGCATCAGGTACGAGCAGTACTTC,CASSFASGSIRYEQYF
.,TRBJ2-3,.,TRBV2,TGTGCCAGCAGCCCAATTTATGCGGGCACAGATACGCAGTATTTT,CASSPIYAGTDTQYF
few,TRBJ1-1,TRBD1,TRBV4-2,TGTGCCAGCAGCCCAGGGGGTCAGAACACTGAAGCTTTCTTT,CASSPGGQNTEAFF
.,TRBJ1-1,.,TRBV12-3/TRBV12-4,TGTGCCAGCAGTTTAGGGCCAGGTACTGAAGCTTTCTTT,CASSLGPGTEAFF
.,TRBJ2-1,TRBD2,TRBV7-9,TGTGCCAGCAGCCATCCAGGGACTAGCGGGCTAAATGAGCAGTTCTTC,CASSHPGTSGLNEQFF
.,TRBJ2-5,TRBD1,TRBV5-1,TGCGCCAGCAGCTGGGCCCTAGGGACAGGGGACCAAGAGACCCAGTACTTC,CASSWALGTGDQETQYF
.,TRBJ2-5,.,TRBV27,TGTGCCAGCAGTCCTAGGGGTGGTTTCGGGAGATTCCCCCAAGAGACCCAGTACTTC,CASSPRGGFGRFPQETQYF
.,TRBJ1-1,TRBD1,TRBV25-1,TGTGCCAGCAGCGACAGGGGCCGGGGCACTGAAGCTTTCTTT,CASSDRGRGTEAFF
.,TRBJ1-2,.,TRBV7-3,TGTGCCAGCAGCCTTCAGGGTGGAATCGAAGGCTACACCTTC,CASSLQGGIEGYTF